These 3 T cell receptor beta chains originate from one sample sequenced in a study of shared clonotypes between healthy human individuals. Naive CD8 populations comprised CD45RO-negative cells positively selected for CCR7, excluding terminally differentiated effector memory CD45RA+ cells. Some clones are missing from TCRdb's copy, which holds only in-frame ones; the method was immunoSEQ multiplex PCR. The table shows about 1,800,000 clones, with around 96% occurring only once. The specimen sequenced was naive CD8+ T cells sorted from blood. The receptors stem from a man between 18 and 29 years old in good health.

The chain links TRBV5-1 to TRBJ2-5; D is undetermined. The CDR3 loop spans 13 amino acids. The V end lost 3 bases, the J end lost 3 bases, and 9 bases lay between the germline ends. Germline CDR1 is SGHRS and CDR2 is YFSETQ. As DNA, the CDR3 is TGCGCCAGCAGCTACCGTGAGGAAGAGACCCAGTACTTC. Its translation: CASSYREEETQYF.

The chain has TRBV6-5 and TRBJ2-3, with D perhaps TRBD2 (6 bases). In germline, CDR1 is MNHEY, CDR2 SVGAGI. V was cut by 0 bases and J by 4 bases, with 11 bases left in between. This CDR3 has 15 residues. DNA of the CDR3: TGTGCCAGCAGTTACTCGAGCGGGTACGCAGATACGCAGTATTTT. Amino acids: CASSYSSGYADTQYF.

The chain joins TRBV4-3 to TRBJ2-2; 8 nucleotides line up with TRBD1. The trim removed 4 bases at V and 2 bases at J, leaving 6 bases unmatched. Germline lookup yields CDR1 LGHNA and CDR2 YSLEER. This CDR3 is built from 16 residues. CDR3 nucleotide sequence: TGCGCCAGCAGCCCAAACAGGGGGAGTAACACCGGGGAGCTGTTTTTT. Protein product: CASSPNRGSNTGELFF.